The 25 T cell receptor beta chains below all came from one sample that was sequenced in a study of blood T cell repertoires in COVID-19. The data were produced by immunoSEQ multiplex PCR, yet TCRdb's version contains in-frame clones alone and is incomplete. The sample has roughly 100,000 clones, approximately 84% seen once. The sequenced sample consisted of peripheral blood. All receptors derive from a human donor in a cohort sampled during active COVID-19.

J is TRBJ2-6 and V is TRBV7-9, with TRBD1 as a possible D gene (6 bases). CDR1 SEHNR and CDR2 FQNEAQ come from the germline V gene (reference sequence). V lost 5 bases and J lost 2, with 10 bases in between. CDR3 length: 15 residues. The CDR3 bases are TGTGCCAGCAGCCTCAGGGGCGCTGGGGCCAACGTCCTGACTTTC. As protein: CASSLRGAGANVLTF.

This clone is a singleton in its sample. The V and J genes are TRBV6-5 and TRBJ2-7; 7 nucleotides align to TRBD2. Germline-derived CDR1 and CDR2 are MNHEY and SVGAGI. This CDR3 contains 13 residues. The V and J ends lost 4 bases and 9 bases, in that order; junction bases with no gene match: 9. CDR3 DNA sequence: TGTGCCAGCAGTTGGAGCGGGGAGGGCTGGCAGTACTTC. It codes for CASSWSGEGWQYF.

This clone was found once. The chain combines TRBV30 with TRBJ1-3; a possible D gene is TRBD1 (5 bases). Germline CDR1 GTSNPN, CDR2 SVGIG (reference sequence). The CDR3 runs to 15 residues. The V end lost 1 base, the J end lost 4 bases, and 14 bases lay between the germline ends. CDR3 residues: CAWSEQATLGNTIYF. CDR3 coding DNA: TGTGCCTGGAGTGAACAGGCGACACTCGGAAACACCATATATTTT. The variable domain in full, with the rest retrieved from reference TRBV30 and TRBJ1-3, is SQTIHQWPATLVQPVGSPLSLECTVEGTSNPNLYWYRQAAGRGLQLLFYSVGIGQISSEVPQNLSASRPQDRQFILSSKKLLLSDSGFYLCAWSEQATLGNTIYFGEGSWLTVV.

The genes are TRBV6-5 and TRBJ1-2; D is perhaps TRBD1 (5 bases). Germline V gene sequence: CDR1 MNHEY, CDR2 SVGAGI. Trimming took off 4 bases at V and 2 bases at J, with 14 bases between the two ends. The CDR3 has 15 residues. The CDR3 bases are TGTGCCAGCAGTTTACAGGCAGCTCCCAACTATGGCTACACCTTC. Its protein product is CASSLQAAPNYGYTF.

The J gene is TRBJ2-7, the V gene TRBV4-2; D remains ambiguous. The germline V gene encodes CDR1 LGHNA and CDR2 YNFKEQ. CDR3 length equals 14 residues. V lost 0 bases to trimming and J lost 5 bases, with 11 bases between them. The DNA of the CDR3 is TGTGCCAGCAGCCAAGATAGTGATGTGAACGAGCAGTACTTC. It codes for CASSQDSDVNEQYF.

The CDR3 is CASSEHLPSGGTEAFF. CDR3 coding DNA: TGTGCCAGCAGTGAACACCTACCGTCGGGTGGCACTGAAGCTTTCTTT. The genes are TRBV2 and TRBJ1-1, with D unresolved. This CDR3 comprises 16 residues. The V end lost 2 bases, the J end lost 4 bases, and 17 bases lay between the germline ends. From germline, CDR1 is SNHLY and CDR2 FYNNEI.

The rearrangement links TRBV6-5 to TRBJ2-7; tentative D call: TRBD2 (6 bases). V was cut by 6 bases and J by 1 base, with 13 bases left in between. The germline V gene has CDR1 MNHEY and CDR2 SVGAGI. The CDR3 loop spans 14 amino acids. The CDR3 reads CASRRGLGSYEQYF. The CDR3 DNA follows: TGTGCCAGCAGAAGGGGACTGGGATCCTACGAGCAGTACTTC.

The V and J genes are TRBV25-1 and TRBJ2-2; 11 bases match TRBD2. The CDR3 length is 16 residues. J lost 3 bases, V lost 5 bases, and 5 bases had no gene match. Germline values: CDR1 MGHDK, CDR2 SYGVNS. The CDR3 DNA reads as TGTGCCAGCAGTACAGGGACTAGCGGTTACACCGGGGAGCTGTTTTTT. Translation gives CASSTGTSGYTGELFF. The variable domain in full, completed from reference TRBV25-1 and TRBJ2-2, reads EADIYQTPRYLVIGTGKKITLECSQTMGHDKMYWYQQDPGMELHLIHYSYGVNSTEKGDLSSESTVSRIRTEHFPLTLESARPSHTSQYLCASSTGTSGYTGELFFGEGSRLTVL.

This clone has more than one count but fewer than ten. The rearrangement joins TRBV6-5 to TRBJ1-1, with TRBD1 matching over 8 bases. The CDR3 consists of 13 residues. The V segment lost 7 bases and the J segment 6 bases; nucleotides outside the gene matches: 7. Looked up from germline, CDR1 is MNHEY and CDR2 is SVGAGI. The chain's CDR3 is CASKDRVYSEAFF. The CDR3 DNA sequence: TGTGCCAGCAAGGACAGGGTGTACTCTGAAGCTTTCTTT.

The chain has TRBV11-2 and TRBJ2-7; D is perhaps TRBD1 (5 bases). The CDR3 has 14 residues. The V and J ends lost 5 bases and 0 bases respectively, with 11 bases between them. Germline assignment: CDR1 SGHAT and CDR2 FQNNGV. The CDR3 coding sequence is TGTGCCAGCAGCCCCCGACAGTTCTCCTACGAGCAGTACTTC. Its protein product is CASSPRQFSYEQYF.

CDR3: CASSSNYEQYF. The CDR3 DNA reads as TGTGCCAGCAGCTCTAACTACGAGCAGTACTTC. J is TRBJ2-7 and V is TRBV7-6; D not resolved. The CDR3 runs 11 residues. The germline V gene has CDR1 SGHVS and CDR2 FNYEAQ. Trimming shortened V by 4 bases and J by 3 bases, and 4 bases separated the two germline ends.

CDR3 nucleotide sequence: TGCAGCGGACAGGGGGCGGATGGCTACACCTTC. It codes for CSGQGADGYTF. The chain joins TRBV29-1 to TRBJ1-2; 10 bases line up with TRBD1. Germline values: CDR1 SQVTM, CDR2 ANQGSEA. V lost 7 bases and J lost 6; bases outside the gene matches: 2. CDR3 length: 11 residues.

The chain couples TRBV9 to TRBJ2-2; D is unresolved. Looked up from germline, CDR1 is SGDLS and CDR2 is YYNGEE. CDR3 size: 14 residues. Trimming took off 0 bases at V and 4 bases at J, with 7 bases between the two ends. CDR3: CASSVGSTTGELFF. In nucleotides, the CDR3 is TGTGCCAGCAGCGTAGGATCTACCACCGGGGAGCTGTTTTTT. The full variable domain, rest sourced from reference TRBV9 and TRBJ2-2, is DSGVTQTPKHLITATGQRVTLRCSPRSGDLSVYWYQQSLDQGLQFLIQYYNGEERAKGNILERFSAQQFPDLHSELNLSSLELGDSALYFCASSVGSTTGELFFGEGSRLTVL.

The chain carries TRBV5-1 and TRBJ1-1; the D is unclear. Germline lookup yields CDR1 SGHRS and CDR2 YFSETQ. This CDR3 comprises 14 residues. V dropped 0 bases and J dropped 4 bases, with 10 bases sitting between them. CDR3 protein: CASSLAGEGTEAFF. In DNA form, the CDR3 reads TGCGCCAGCAGCTTGGCCGGGGAGGGCACTGAAGCTTTCTTT.

V is TRBV24-1 and J is TRBJ2-2, with D perhaps matching TRBD1 (6 bases). V was trimmed by 3 bases and J by 1 base, leaving 14 bases between them. The CDR3 is made up of 17 amino acids. The germline CDR1 and CDR2 sequences are KGHDR and SFDVKD. CDR3 loop: CATSDPGTTLNTGELFF. As DNA, the CDR3 is TGTGCCACCAGTGATCCAGGGACAACCTTGAACACCGGGGAGCTGTTTTTT.

This chain connects TRBV4-3 to TRBJ2-3; the D gene is possibly TRBD1 (6 bases). V dropped 1 base and J dropped 3 bases, with 11 bases sitting between them. The CDR3 has 15 amino acids. Germline CDR1 is LGHNA and CDR2 is YSLEER. The CDR3 nucleotides are TGCGCCAGCAGCCAAGTTGGGGGCCGGACAGATACGCAGTATTTT. It specifies CASSQVGGRTDTQYF.

The chain combines TRBV27 with TRBJ1-4; D gene uncertain. In germline, CDR1 is MNHEY, CDR2 SMNVEV (reference sequence). V was pared by 5 bases and J by 0 bases, with 7 bases between. There are 14 residues in the CDR3. The CDR3 loop reads CASSPSTTNEKLFF. CDR3 DNA sequence: TGTGCCAGCAGTCCGAGTACAACTAATGAAAAACTGTTTTTT.

The chain employs TRBV6-5 and TRBJ2-7; D gene ambiguous. The germline V gene has CDR1 MNHEY and CDR2 SVGAGI. Between the trimmed V and J ends, which lost 6 bases and 1 base, there was a span of 10 bases. The length of the CDR3 is 13 residues. The CDR3 loop reads CASRGTTSYEQYF. DNA of the CDR3: TGTGCCAGCAGGGGCACCACGTCCTACGAGCAGTACTTC.

The chain couples TRBV21-1 to TRBJ1-5. TRBV21-1 is flagged as a pseudogene. The CDR3 runs to 15 residues. CDR3 loop: CPQPYPRGCNQPQHF. The DNA of the CDR3 is TGTCCCCAGCCTTACCCCCGGGGGTGCAATCAGCCCCAGCATTTT.

The chain couples TRBV18 to TRBJ2-5; no firm D call. The CDR3 loop spans 15 amino acids. Trimming took off 2 bases at V and 1 base at J, with 11 bases between the two ends. Germline V gives CDR1 KGHSH, CDR2 LQKENI. For the CDR3, the DNA is TGTGCCAGCTCACCAACAACACAGACCCAAGAGACCCAGTACTTC. This translates into CASSPTTQTQETQYF.

The chain uses TRBV5-1 and TRBJ2-4; 8 bases line up with TRBD1. The CDR3 loop spans 15 amino acids. Trimming cost V 3 bases and J 5 bases; bases outside gene matches: 7. From germline, CDR1 is SGHRS and CDR2 YFSETQ. The CDR3 DNA follows: TGCGCCAGCAGCTGGATGGCGGGACAGGAAAACATTCAGTACTTC. Amino acids: CASSWMAGQENIQYF.

The chain combines TRBV11-3 with TRBJ2-5; D is ambiguous. V was trimmed by 3 bases and J by 7 bases, leaving 12 bases between them. CDR1 SGHNT and CDR2 YENEEA come from the germline V gene. The CDR3 is made up of 13 amino acids. Here the CDR3 DNA reads TGTGCCAGCAGCTTCCCGCCCCAGCGGACCCAGTACTTC. This gives the protein CASSFPPQRTQYF.

The genes are TRBV6-5 and TRBJ2-1; 10 bases are a match to TRBD2. The J segment lost 7 bases and the V segment lost 4 bases, leaving 10 bases of the junction unmatched. The CDR3 runs 16 residues. Germline V gene lookup returns CDR1 MNHEY and CDR2 SVGAGI. CDR3 nucleotide sequence: TGTGCCAGCAGTTCTGTAAGCGGGGGGGCCGTAAATGAGCAGTTCTTC. It specifies CASSSVSGGAVNEQFF.

The rearrangement uses TRBV12-3 or TRBV12-4 and TRBJ1-4; D call uncertain. CDR3 length: 12 amino acids. Trimming shortened V by 2 bases and J by 7 bases, and 5 bases separated the two germline ends. The CDR3 DNA follows: TGTGCCAGCAGTTTATTGGCTGAAAAACTGTTTTTT. The encoded protein is CASSLLAEKLFF.

The CDR3 protein is CASSLALAGVETQYF. CDR3 sequence (DNA): TGTGCCAGCAGCTTGGCTCTAGCGGGGGTAGAGACCCAGTACTTC. The rearrangement uses TRBV7-9 and TRBJ2-5, with 10 bases fitting TRBD2. This CDR3 has 15 residues. Germline CDR1 reads SEHNR; CDR2 reads FQNEAQ (reference sequence). V was pared by 3 bases and J by 4 bases, with 5 bases of the junction left unmatched.